The rows below give T cell receptor beta chains drawn from one sample of a study of blood T cell repertoires in COVID-19. Profiling relied on immunoSEQ multiplex PCR, and the TCRdb table lists in-frame clones only, not all of them. The sample lists under 300,000 clones; approximately 86% were seen once. The material sequenced was PBMCs or T cells enriched from blood (not recorded which). These receptors originate from a woman aged 40 to 50 with acute COVID-19. Each CDR3 is given without its conserved first and last residue.

v_gene: TRBV30; j_gene: TRBJ2-3; CDR3aa: AWSRQGVSDTQY
v_gene: TRBV27; j_gene: TRBJ1-1; CDR3aa: ASSGTGDTNTEAF
v_gene: TRBV7-7; j_gene: TRBJ2-5; CDR3aa: ASSTSEGGYFQETQY
v_gene: TRBV19; j_gene: TRBJ1-3; CDR3aa: ASSILTFAGNTIY
v_gene: TRBV2; j_gene: TRBJ1-1; CDR3aa: ASSSSWKAF
v_gene: TRBV7-8; j_gene: TRBJ2-5; CDR3aa: ASSLSGWPEETQY
v_gene: TRBV6-5; j_gene: TRBJ2-2; CDR3aa: ASTSLLSGELF
v_gene: TRBV27; j_gene: TRBJ2-2; CDR3aa: ASSRSGPLPGELF
v_gene: TRBV30; j_gene: TRBJ2-1; CDR3aa: AWSVEAGGPYEQF
v_gene: TRBV6-6; j_gene: TRBJ2-1; CDR3aa: ASSLYNRGQSYNEQF
v_gene: TRBV10-3; j_gene: TRBJ2-7; CDR3aa: AISPGGNEQY
v_gene: TRBV7-9; j_gene: TRBJ2-3; CDR3aa: ASSLDSAGTNTDTQY
v_gene: TRBV6-5; j_gene: TRBJ1-5; CDR3aa: ASSLQGAFQPQH
v_gene: TRBV4-2; j_gene: TRBJ1-2; CDR3aa: ASSQDRDFGYT
v_gene: TRBV30; j_gene: TRBJ1-2; CDR3aa: AWYRTGTRGYT
v_gene: TRBV3-1/TRBV3-2; j_gene: TRBJ2-3; CDR3aa: ASSQTRTRTDTQY
v_gene: TRBV5-4; j_gene: TRBJ1-1; CDR3aa: ASSFLGVLNTEAF